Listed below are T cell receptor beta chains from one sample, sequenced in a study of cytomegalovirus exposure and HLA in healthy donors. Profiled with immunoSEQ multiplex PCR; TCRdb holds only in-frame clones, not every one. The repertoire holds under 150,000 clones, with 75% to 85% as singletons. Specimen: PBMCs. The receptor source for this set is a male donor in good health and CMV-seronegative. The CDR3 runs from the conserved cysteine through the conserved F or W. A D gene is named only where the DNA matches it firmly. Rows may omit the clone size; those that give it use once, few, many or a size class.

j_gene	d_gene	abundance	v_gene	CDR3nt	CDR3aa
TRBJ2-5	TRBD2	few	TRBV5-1	TGCGCCAGCAGCCAAGGACTAGCGGGAGGAGAGACCCAGTACTTC	CASSQGLAGGETQYF
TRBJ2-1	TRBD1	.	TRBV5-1	TGCGCCAGCAGCTTCGGGACAGGTTGGTCGCATGAGCAGTTCTTC	CASSFGTGWSHEQFF
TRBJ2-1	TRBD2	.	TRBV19	TGTGCCAGTAGTATAGTTGGACTAGCGGGAGGTGAGCAGTTCTTC	CASSIVGLAGGEQFF
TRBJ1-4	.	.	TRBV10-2	TGCGCCAGCAGACAGGGTGGCGAAAAACTGTTTTTT	CASRQGGEKLFF
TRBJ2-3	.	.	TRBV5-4	TGTGCCAGCAGCTTGACCCGATCTAACACAGATACGCAGTATTTT	CASSLTRSNTDTQYF
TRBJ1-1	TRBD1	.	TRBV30	TGTGCCTGGGGGTCGACAGGGTGGACGACTGAAGCTTTCTTT	CAWGSTGWTTEAFF
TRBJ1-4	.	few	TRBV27	TGTGCCAGCAGTTTAGGTAGGGGTGAAAAACTGTTTTTT	CASSLGRGEKLFF
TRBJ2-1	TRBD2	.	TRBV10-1	TGCGCCAGCAGTGAAGCGGGAGGGCCCTATGAGCAGTTCTTC	CASSEAGGPYEQFF
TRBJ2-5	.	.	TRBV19	TGTGCCAGTAGTAGGGTGGCAGGGCTACAAGAGACCCAGTACTTC	CASSRVAGLQETQYF
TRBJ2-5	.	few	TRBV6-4	TGTGCCAGCAGTGAAAATAGCGGAGACCAAGAGACCCAGTACTTC	CASSENSGDQETQYF
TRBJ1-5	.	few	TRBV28	TGTGCCAGCAGACTCACCCGAACAGGGTTTGGCAATCAGCCCCAGCATTTT	CASRLTRTGFGNQPQHF
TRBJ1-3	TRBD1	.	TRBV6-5	TGTGCCAGCAGTCCTCCGGGACAGGGAGGAAACACCATATATTTT	CASSPPGQGGNTIYF
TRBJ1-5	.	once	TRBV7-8	TGTGCCAGCAGCTTAGACCTCGGCGGGATTGACCAGCCCCAGCATTTT	CASSLDLGGIDQPQHF
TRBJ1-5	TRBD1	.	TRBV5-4	TGTGCCAGCAGCTCTGGGACAGGGGGCAACCAGCCCCAGCATTTT	CASSSGTGGNQPQHF
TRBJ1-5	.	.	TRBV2	TGTGCCAGCAGTGAAGAAAGGGGTCAGCCCCAGCATTTT	CASSEERGQPQHF
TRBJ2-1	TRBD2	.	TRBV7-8	TGTGCCAGCAGCTTAGGTGGTGGTAGCGGGAGATTTGTCAATGAGCAGTTCTTC	CASSLGGGSGRFVNEQFF
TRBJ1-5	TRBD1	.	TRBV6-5	TGTGCCAGCAGTGAGAGACAGGGGTATCAGCCCCAGCATTTT	CASSERQGYQPQHF
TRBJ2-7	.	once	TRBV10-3	TGTGCCATCACTCTTCAGGGGTCCTACGAGCAGTACTTC	CAITLQGSYEQYF
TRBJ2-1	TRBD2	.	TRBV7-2	TGTGCCAGCAGCTTAGGGGACTATCACAATGAGCAGTTCTTC	CASSLGDYHNEQFF
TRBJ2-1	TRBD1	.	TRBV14	TGTGCCAGCAGCCCTAGAGGACAGGGATGGAAGAATGAGCAGTTCTTC	CASSPRGQGWKNEQFF
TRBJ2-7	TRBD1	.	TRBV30	TGTGCCTGGAGTGGTACAGGGGGTGCCTACGAGCAGTACTTC	CAWSGTGGAYEQYF
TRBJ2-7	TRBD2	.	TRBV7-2	TGTGCCAGCAGCTTAGCACCTAGACTAGCGGGGGAGCAGTACTTC	CASSLAPRLAGEQYF
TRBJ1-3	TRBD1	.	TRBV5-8	TGTGCCAGCTCCCTTGAGAGGACAGGGGGAAACACCATATATTTT	CASSLERTGGNTIYF
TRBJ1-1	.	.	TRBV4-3	TGCGCCAGCAGCCTCAGGACAGCGAACACTGAAGCTTTCTTT	CASSLRTANTEAFF
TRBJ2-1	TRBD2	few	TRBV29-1	TGCAGCGTTGAACGAAAACTAGCGTCGAATGAGCAGTTCTTC	CSVERKLASNEQFF
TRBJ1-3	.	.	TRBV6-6	TGTGCCAGCAGTTATGGGGCACCCTCTGGAAACACCATATATTTT	CASSYGAPSGNTIYF
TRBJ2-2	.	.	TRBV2	TGTGCCAGCACCTTCGTAGGACAGAACACCGGGGAGCTGTTTTTT	CASTFVGQNTGELFF